This record covers a single T cell receptor (beta chain). The CDR3 extends 3 residues past the end of the read, so its final part is completed from the germline J gene. This sample is part of a study of T cells in women clearing cervical HPV infection. Study details: Controls' single incident HPV16 infection cleared within 12 months without precancer. Controls gave blood once infection was undetectable; cases at lesion identification.

The CDR3 extends over 15 amino acids. Looked up from germline, CDR1 is SEHNR and CDR2 is FQNEAQ (reference sequence). The data were produced by immunoSEQ multiplex PCR, yet TCRdb's version contains in-frame clones alone and is incomplete. The data show around 44,000 clones, and the top ten clones hold around 7.6%. Sequenced sample: blood buffy coat. The chain carries TRBV7-9 and TRBJ1-1; D possibly corresponds to TRBD1 (5 bases). This receptor was obtained from a woman aged 18-70 years with a cervical HPV16 infection that either progressed to CIN3+ or cleared (not recorded which). CDR3 DNA, as far as it was read: TGTGCCAGCAGCAGGGGCGGGACTAGCACAGATACG. The encoded protein is CASSRGGTSTDT. The whole CDR3 sequence is CASSRGGTSTDTAFF.